A selection of T cell receptor beta chains follows, all from one sample in a study of post-analysis software for immune sequencing data. TCRdb reanalysed the PCR reads using MiXCR and keeps one entry per CDR3 protein. The sample records approximately 770,000 distinct CDR3 sequences, approximately 44% being singletons. Input material: blood. These receptors originate from a girl aged 10 to 17 with multiple sclerosis. CDR3s include the opening cysteine and the closing phenylalanine or tryptophan. D genes are given only for firm matches. Size is stated for part of the rows, as once, few or many counts, or as a class when the clone is expanded.

V	D	J	size	DNA	CDR3
TRBV20-1	-	TRBJ2-5	-	TGCAGTGCTAGTCACACGGGCGATGGGACCCAGTACTTC	CSASHTGDGTQYF
TRBV7-3	-	TRBJ1-1	-	TGTGCCAGCAGCCTCGGGGGGGACCCAAACACTGAAGCTTTCTTT	CASSLGGDPNTEAFF
TRBV7-2	-	TRBJ1-2	once	TGTGCCAGCAGCTTACATGGTGGGGGATTCTATGGCTACACCTTC	CASSLHGGGFYGYTF
TRBV30	-	TRBJ1-1	-	TGTGCCTGGAGTCCGGGACATAATGAAGCTTTCTTT	CAWSPGHNEAFF
TRBV20-1	TRBD2	TRBJ2-7	-	TGCAGTGCTAGAGATACCATCGGGGCTAGCGGCCTATACAATGAGCAGTACTTC	CSARDTIGASGLYNEQYF
TRBV7-2	TRBD2	TRBJ2-7	few	TGTGCCAGCAGCCAAAGCGGGAGGGGGGTCTACGAGCAGTACTTC	CASSQSGRGVYEQYF
TRBV29-1	TRBD1	TRBJ2-3	-	TGCAGCGTTGAAACGACAGGGGACCTCACAGATACGCAGTATTTT	CSVETTGDLTDTQYF
TRBV6-5	-	TRBJ2-7	-	TGTGCCAGCAAGCGTACGGGGCCCTACGAGCAGTACTTC	CASKRTGPYEQYF
TRBV20-1	-	TRBJ2-7	-	TGCAGTGCTAGAGATGACAGCGGGCCCTACGAGCAGTACTTC	CSARDDSGPYEQYF
TRBV9	TRBD2	TRBJ2-1	-	TGTGCCAGCAACACGGGAGGGGAGGCGAATGAGCAGTTCTTC	CASNTGGEANEQFF
TRBV20-1	-	TRBJ2-1	few	TGCAGTGCTAGAGACCCCGCGGGAACCTCCTACAATGAGCAGTTCTTC	CSARDPAGTSYNEQFF
TRBV7-9	-	TRBJ2-3	-	TGTGCCAGCAGCTTAGAAGTTAGGGGCGGCACGCAGTATTTT	CASSLEVRGGTQYF
TRBV24-1	-	TRBJ2-6	-	TGTGCCACCAGTGATTGGAAACGCTCTGGGGCCAACGTCCTGACTTTC	CATSDWKRSGANVLTF
TRBV20-1	-	TRBJ2-7	-	TGCAGTCATTCGGGACGGATTTACGAGCAGTACTTC	CSHSGRIYEQYF
TRBV7-9	-	TRBJ2-7	many	TGTGCCAGCAGCTTATCCACCTCCTACGAGCAGTACTTC	CASSLSTSYEQYF
TRBV9	TRBD2	TRBJ2-3	-	TGTGCCAGCTGCCCACGGGGGGAGACACGCACAGATACGCAGTATTTT	CASCPRGETRTDTQYF
TRBV15	TRBD1	TRBJ2-3	-	TGTGCCACCAGCAGAGTTCCAAGAACAGGGGGCGCAGATACGCAGTATTTT	CATSRVPRTGGADTQYF
TRBV9	TRBD2	TRBJ2-7	-	TGTGCCAGCAGCCCCCCCCAAGCGGGAAGCTCCTACGAGCAGTACTTC	CASSPPQAGSSYEQYF
TRBV5-1	TRBD2	TRBJ2-7	-	TGCGCCAGCAGCTTAGCCCCAGGGACTAGCGGGATCGCCTACGAGCAGTACTTC	CASSLAPGTSGIAYEQYF
TRBV4-1	TRBD1	TRBJ2-5	-	TGCGCCAGCAGCCAAGATAAACCGCCGGACAGGGGGAGGGAGACCCAGTACTTC	CASSQDKPPDRGRETQYF
TRBV7-2	-	TRBJ2-5	few	TGTGCCAGCAGCTTACGGGTAGAGACCCAGTACTTC	CASSLRVETQYF
TRBV20-1	-	TRBJ1-4	few	TGCAGTGCTAGAAGGACAGTAACTAATGAAAAACTGTTTTTT	CSARRTVTNEKLFF
TRBV7-9	-	TRBJ1-2	-	TGTGCCAGCAGCTTAGGGGGCCAACAGGGAAACTATGGCTACACCTTC	CASSLGGQQGNYGYTF
TRBV6-1	TRBD1	TRBJ1-2	-	TGTGCCAGCAGTGAGAGGACAGGCGCCAACTATGGCTGCACCTTC	CASSERTGANYGCTF
TRBV28	-	TRBJ1-5	-	TGTGCCAGCAGTTTTTCGGGCCAGAACAATCAGCCCCAGCATTTT	CASSFSGQNNQPQHF
TRBV20-1	-	TRBJ2-1	-	TGCAGTGCCGAGAGCTCCTACAATGAGCAGTTCTTC	CSAESSYNEQFF
TRBV25-1	TRBD1	TRBJ2-7	-	TGTGCCAGCAGTGAGACAGGGCAGAGCTCCTACGAGCAGTACTTC	CASSETGQSSYEQYF
TRBV20-1	-	TRBJ1-2	-	TGCAGTGCTACCCGAGGAGGCGGGAACTATGGCTACACCTTC	CSATRGGGNYGYTF
TRBV20-1	-	TRBJ2-3	-	TGCAGTGCTCCTTTCTGGGTGCGGGACACAGATACGCAGTATTTT	CSAPFWVRDTDTQYF
TRBV3-1	-	TRBJ2-4	-	TGTGCCAGCAGCCACCGAAAGGGAGCCAAAAACATTCAGTACTTC	CASSHRKGAKNIQYF
TRBV6-1	-	TRBJ2-1	-	TGTGCCAGTCCTAACCCTCTTACCTACAATGAGCAGTTCTTC	CASPNPLTYNEQFF
TRBV5-6	-	TRBJ2-7	-	TGTGCCAGCAGCTTGGAGTGGGGCGGCCAAGCCTACGAGCAGTACTTC	CASSLEWGGQAYEQYF
TRBV20-1	-	TRBJ1-2	few	TGCAGTGCTAGTGTCGGGCAGAACTATGGCTACACCTTC	CSASVGQNYGYTF
TRBV12-3/TRBV12-4	-	TRBJ2-1	-	TGTGCCAGCAGCCTCCCCTCCTGGGCGGGCAGCTCCTACAATGAGCAGTTCTTC	CASSLPSWAGSSYNEQFF
TRBV7-9	-	TRBJ2-7	few	TGTGCCAGCAGCCCGGCGGCTACCTACGAGCAGTACTTC	CASSPAATYEQYF
TRBV5-5	-	TRBJ2-7	-	TGTGCCAGCAGCCATCCCCCATCGGGGGTGGTCGAGCAGTACTTC	CASSHPPSGVVEQYF